This TCR beta chain derives from a study of spatial heterogeneity in lung cancer. A distinct unique molecular identifier was carried by each TCR cDNA molecule. TCRdb called the 5' RACE reads again in MiXCR, with one record for every CDR3 protein. The data contain about 22,000 distinct CDR3 sequences, about 4.6% of them seen just once; the ten biggest clones take up 30% to 35%. Stated time point: sample taken at primary tumor resection. Whole RNA from tumor, nontumor lung or frozen PBMC was sequenced unsorted. This clonotype was detected ten times or more. Germline CDR1 is SGHTA and CDR2 is FQGTGA. CDR3 length equals 14 residues. Unmatched junction bases numbered 6, after V lost 8 bases and J lost 1 base.

The chain combines TRBV7-3 with TRBJ2-3, with 7 bases aligning to TRBD2. The source material was PBMCs, sampled at surgery. The receptor comes from a male donor with early-stage non-small cell lung cancer. This chain's CDR3 is CASSSAGGTDTQYF. CDR3 in DNA: TGTGCCAGCTCCTCGGCGGGAGGCACAGATACGCAGTATTTT.